Listed below are T cell receptor beta chains from one sample, sequenced in a study of blood T cell repertoires in COVID-19. Libraries were prepared by immunoSEQ multiplex PCR; TCRdb keeps only in-frame clonotypes and omits some of them. Here the sample spans 200,000 or so clones, approximately 90% being singletons. Sample: peripheral blood. The receptors here all came from a man aged 65 to 85 with active or convalescent COVID-19. Each CDR3 is given with its conserved first and last residue. D genes are given only for firm matches.

V gene	J gene	D gene	CDR3 DNA	CDR3 protein
TRBV5-1	TRBJ2-3	-	TGCGCCAGCAGCCCATGGAGCCTAGCGACAAGCACAGATACGCAGTATTTT	CASSPWSLATSTDTQYF
TRBV3-1/TRBV3-2	TRBJ2-1	TRBD1	TGTGCCAGCAGCCAAGGCTTCGGGACAGGGGATGAGCAGTTCTTC	CASSQGFGTGDEQFF
TRBV10-2	TRBJ1-6	-	TGCGCCAGCAGTCTAGGACAAACTAATTCACCCCTCCACTTT	CASSLGQTNSPLHF
TRBV25-1	TRBJ1-3	-	TGTGCCAGCAGTGGGAAGGGGGTTCTTGGAAACACCATATATTTT	CASSGKGVLGNTIYF
TRBV10-3	TRBJ2-3	-	TGTGCCATCAGTGAGGGCCCACTACTAGAAGCCCCCGATACGCAGTATTTT	CAISEGPLLEAPDTQYF
TRBV29-1	TRBJ2-1	TRBD2	TGCAGCGTTGCTAGCGGGGGTGGGAATGAGCAGTTCTTC	CSVASGGGNEQFF
TRBV6-5	TRBJ1-2	-	TGTGCCAGCCGAAAGGACATCCTAAGGGGCTACACCTTC	CASRKDILRGYTF
TRBV7-6	TRBJ2-7	TRBD1	TGTGCCAGCAGCTTCTCTACCGGGACAGGGGGTTTTGGCGAGCAGTACTTC	CASSFSTGTGGFGEQYF
TRBV10-1	TRBJ2-3	TRBD1	TGCGCCAGCACAGGGGGAAGCACAGATACGCAGTATTTT	CASTGGSTDTQYF
TRBV5-1	TRBJ1-5	-	TGCGCCAGCAGCCCCGGGGGGTCGGGCAATCAGCCCCAGCATTTT	CASSPGGSGNQPQHF